This record looks at one TCR beta chain sequence and its context. Its antigen is unidentified. Germline CDR1 and CDR2: MNHNY and SVGAGI (reference sequence). This CDR3 region has 17 residues. The germline V and J ends were trimmed by 0 bases and 0 bases, with 12 bases remaining between them. One entry per CDR3 protein, called by TCRdb with MiXCR from the reads. The table lists about 680,000 distinct CDR3 sequences, 24% of them singletons. The data are from a study of T cell repertoires in cytomegalovirus infection. Turning to the study itself: Both a matching HLA type and CMV infection were indicated by public TCR beta signatures. Study outcomes and limitations: Summed frequency of public TCR beta families distinguished CMV carriers with the relevant HLA. HLA-C-restricted CMV-specific TCR beta clonotypes prevailed in the ex vivo response.

This chain connects TRBV6-6 to TRBJ2-1; D could derive from TRBD1 or TRBD2 (5 bases each). The sample taken for sequencing was CD8+ T cells from PBMCs. The clonotype was recovered from a human donor in good health (CMV status not recorded). Some clones in this sample may be carry-over from other donors' samples. The CDR3 nucleotides read TGTGCCAGCAGTTACTCGGGACGGGTGAGCTCCTACAATGAGCAGTTCTTC. Its protein product is CASSYSGRVSSYNEQFF.